The table lists the clone carrying this T cell receptor (beta chain) with a few counts. The data stem from a study of OX40 agonist ivuxolimab in advanced cancers. About the research overall: Partial responses, seen in three patients, involved one hepatocellular carcinoma and two cutaneous melanomas.

Germline V gene data show CDR1 as KGHSH and CDR2 as LQKENI. Trimming left V 3 bases short and J 8 bases short, with 14 bases between. CDR3 size: 15 residues. The repertoire was sequenced with immunoSEQ multiplex PCR; TCRdb's copy has only in-frame clones and lacks some. This table has tens of thousands of clones, around 85% appearing once. This rearrangement joins TRBV18 to TRBJ1-6; maybe TRBD1 (6 bases). The origin of this receptor is an adult with an advanced solid tumor such as melanoma, head and neck, liver or kidney cancer. The sample in question was CD4+ or CD8+ T cells sorted from blood, obtained in a trial of the OX40 agonist ivuxolimab. The CDR3 region is CASSPLQGRDSPLHF. CDR3 sequence (DNA): TGTGCCAGCTCACCCCTACAGGGCCGAGATTCACCCCTCCACTTT.